Listed below are T cell receptor beta chains from one sample, sequenced in a study of T cell repertoires in cytomegalovirus infection. Each CDR3 protein gets one entry after TCRdb re-called the reads with MiXCR. Among about 300,000 distinct CDR3 sequences listed, roughly a tenth were seen once. Sequencing input: PBMCs. The receptors here all came from a human donor in good health (CMV status not recorded). Some clones in this sample may be carry-over from other donors' samples. CDR3s include the opening cysteine and the closing phenylalanine or tryptophan. The D gene is left open where the match is weak. The size of a clone is reported for some rows only, either as once, few or many, or as a class for expanded clones.

j_gene | d_gene | abundance | v_gene | CDR3aa | CDR3nt
TRBJ2-1 | . | many | TRBV12-3/TRBV12-4 | CASSNRVPNEQFF | TGTGCCAGCAGTAACAGGGTTCCGAATGAGCAGTTCTTC
TRBJ2-5 | TRBD1 | many | TRBV6-1 | CASSLQGKSETQYF | TGTGCCAGCAGCTTACAGGGGAAGTCTGAGACCCAGTACTTC
TRBJ1-1 | . | many | TRBV7-9 | CASSSPNLNTEAFF | TGTGCCAGCAGCTCCCCCAACCTGAACACTGAAGCTTTCTTT
TRBJ2-1 | . | . | TRBV20-1 | CSAPAPGGNEQFF | TGCAGTGCTCCCGCCCCGGGTGGGAATGAGCAGTTCTTC
TRBJ1-6 | . | many | TRBV6-2/TRBV6-3 | CASSSENSPLHF | TGTGCCAGCAGTTCAGAGAATTCACCCCTCCACTTT
TRBJ2-7 | . | few | TRBV28 | CASTGIEQYF | TGTGCCAGCACAGGGATCGAGCAGTACTTC
TRBJ1-1 | . | many | TRBV7-3 | CASSLRKGLDTEAFF | TGTGCCAGCAGCTTACGTAAGGGTTTGGACACTGAAGCTTTCTTT
TRBJ2-5 | . | few | TRBV23-1 | CASPVRHVGEETQYF | TGCGCCAGCCCAGTCCGTCACGTAGGGGAAGAGACCCAGTACTTC
TRBJ2-3 | . | . | TRBV24-1 | CATSDLHSGGEVADTQYF | TGTGCCACCAGTGATTTGCATTCCGGGGGCGAAGTGGCAGATACGCAGTATTTT
TRBJ2-2 | . | many | TRBV2 | CASSEDNRSTGELFF | TGTGCCAGCAGTGAGGACAACAGAAGCACCGGGGAGCTGTTTTTT
TRBJ2-7 | . | many | TRBV12-3/TRBV12-4 | CASSYGRHEQYF | TGTGCCAGCAGTTACGGACGCCACGAGCAGTACTTC
TRBJ2-1 | . | many | TRBV7-3 | CASSLSRRGPGDEQFF | TGTGCCAGCAGCTTAAGTCGGCGGGGCCCCGGGGATGAGCAGTTCTTC
TRBJ2-5 | TRBD2 | many | TRBV7-9 | CASSFTSGGFSRETQYF | TGTGCCAGCAGCTTTACGAGCGGGGGGTTCTCCAGAGAGACCCAGTACTTC
TRBJ1-1 | . | . | TRBV20-1 | CSARDKESPEAFF | TGCAGTGCTAGAGATAAGGAGTCACCTGAAGCTTTCTTT
TRBJ2-2 | . | few | TRBV20-1 | CSARDSVTGELFF | TGCAGTGCTAGGGACTCTGTCACCGGGGAGCTGTTTTTT
TRBJ1-1 | . | . | TRBV6-2/TRBV6-3 | CPSRMNTEAFF | TGTCCCAGTAGAATGAACACTGAAGCTTTCTTT
TRBJ2-3 | TRBD1 | few | TRBV20-1 | CSARPDRGSTDTQYF | TGCAGTGCACGCCCGGACAGGGGATCCACAGATACGCAGTATTTT
TRBJ2-3 | . | many | TRBV28 | CATALLATSTDTQYF | TGTGCCACCGCACTTCTAGCCACCAGCACAGATACGCAGTATTTT
TRBJ2-2 | . | many | TRBV7-3 | CASSLEPTGELFF | TGTGCCAGCAGCTTAGAGCCCACCGGGGAGCTGTTTTTT
TRBJ2-5 | . | many | TRBV6-6 | CASSYGQGGETQYF | TGTGCCAGCAGTTACGGTCAGGGCGGGGAGACCCAGTACTTC
TRBJ2-1 | TRBD2 | many | TRBV6-5 | CASSYDGLAGNEQFF | TGTGCCAGCAGTTACGATGGACTAGCGGGCAATGAGCAGTTCTTC
TRBJ2-1 | . | many | TRBV11-3 | CASSLAQGRGGNEQFF | TGTGCCAGCAGCTTAGCTCAAGGCAGGGGAGGCAATGAGCAGTTCTTC
TRBJ1-2 | . | many | TRBV29-1 | CSGYRDGYTF | TGCAGCGGATACAGAGATGGCTACACCTTC
TRBJ1-2 | . | . | TRBV20-1 | CSASEGFRQGSYGYTF | TGCAGTGCTAGTGAAGGTTTTAGGCAGGGTTCCTATGGCTACACCTTC
TRBJ1-1 | . | few | TRBV19 | CASSTGVGTEAFF | TGTGCCAGTAGTACAGGGGTCGGCACTGAAGCTTTCTTT
TRBJ2-1 | TRBD2 | many | TRBV7-2 | CASRYGTSGGNEQFF | TGTGCCAGCAGATACGGGACTAGCGGGGGGAATGAGCAGTTCTTC
TRBJ2-5 | . | many | TRBV28 | CASSRRELETQYF | TGTGCCAGCAGCCGCAGGGAATTGGAGACCCAGTACTTC
TRBJ1-4 | . | many | TRBV7-9 | CASSLHKVDEKLFF | TGTGCCAGCAGCTTACACAAAGTGGATGAAAAACTGTTTTTT
TRBJ1-2 | TRBD1 | few | TRBV7-9 | CASRRYEGAHGYTF | TGTGCCAGCCGGAGGTACGAGGGGGCACATGGCTACACCTTC
TRBJ2-1 | . | many | TRBV7-2 | CASSTGDSYNEQFF | TGTGCCAGTTCGACAGGAGACTCCTACAATGAGCAGTTCTTC
TRBJ1-2 | . | few | TRBV19 | CASSTSGTWRTF | TGTGCCAGTAGTACGTCAGGGACTTGGAGGACCTTC
TRBJ2-7 | TRBD1 | . | TRBV5-4 | CASSSGTGGSEQYF | TGTGCCAGCAGCTCCGGGACAGGGGGCTCCGAGCAGTACTTC
TRBJ2-3 | TRBD2 | many | TRBV7-2 | CASSSRLAGTDTQYF | TGTGCCAGCAGCTCCAGACTAGCAGGCACAGATACGCAGTATTTT
TRBJ2-3 | . | many | TRBV20-1 | CSATGTGATDTQYF | TGCAGTGCTACCGGGACGGGGGCCACAGATACGCAGTATTTT
TRBJ1-6 | . | many | TRBV4-3 | CASSQGRDNSPLHF | TGCGCCAGCAGCCAAGGCAGGGATAATTCACCCCTCCACTTT
TRBJ2-1 | TRBD2 | many | TRBV19 | CASSIATSGVYNEQFF | TGTGCCAGTAGTATCGCGACTAGCGGGGTGTACAATGAGCAGTTCTTC
TRBJ2-1 | . | few | TRBV5-6 | CASRGGGADNEQFF | TGTGCCAGCAGGGGAGGGGGCGCGGATAATGAGCAGTTCTTC
TRBJ2-2 | . | . | TRBV20-1 | CSASTQEFLTAAGELFF | TGCAGTGCTAGCACGCAGGAGTTTTTGACGGCCGCCGGGGAGCTGTTTTTT
TRBJ2-3 | . | . | TRBV20-1 | CSARERGSTDTQYF | TGCAGTGCTAGAGAGAGGGGGAGCACAGATACGCAGTATTTT
TRBJ2-3 | . | . | TRBV6-2/TRBV6-3 | CASSEQGGWTDTQYF | TGTGCCAGCAGTGAACAGGGGGGGTGGACAGATACGCAGTATTTT
TRBJ2-3 | TRBD2 | many | TRBV7-8 | CASSRTSGGYLYTDTQYF | TGTGCCAGCAGCCGGACTAGCGGGGGGTACCTATACACAGATACGCAGTATTTT
TRBJ1-5 | TRBD1 | many | TRBV7-9 | CASSPGQGLNQPQHF | TGTGCCAGCAGCCCGGGACAGGGATTAAATCAGCCCCAGCATTTT
TRBJ2-3 | . | few | TRBV29-1 | CSVAAGLTDTQYF | TGCAGCGTTGCGGCGGGGCTCACAGATACGCAGTATTTT
TRBJ2-3 | TRBD1 | . | TRBV11-3 | CASSSGGRGGDTQYF | TGTGCCAGCAGCTCAGGGGGCAGGGGTGGGGATACGCAGTATTTT
TRBJ2-3 | TRBD2 | many | TRBV12-3/TRBV12-4 | CASTARGGRSIDTQYF | TGTGCCAGCACTGCCCGGGGGGGCCGTAGTATAGATACGCAGTATTTT
TRBJ2-7 | . | few | TRBV29-1 | CSVGLMDGEQYF | TGCAGCGTGGGGTTGATGGACGGCGAGCAGTACTTC
TRBJ2-5 | . | many | TRBV7-6 | CASSLVEDQETQYF | TGTGCCAGCAGCTTAGTCGAAGATCAAGAGACCCAGTACTTC
TRBJ2-7 | . | . | TRBV18 | CASSSTAGSSYEQYF | TGTGCCAGCTCATCGACTGCAGGAAGCTCCTACGAGCAGTACTTC
TRBJ2-3 | . | few | TRBV4-1 | CASSQVDYTDTQYF | TGCGCCAGCAGCCAAGTTGACTACACAGATACGCAGTATTTT
TRBJ1-1 | . | many | TRBV12-3/TRBV12-4 | CASGDTEAFF | TGTGCCAGCGGGGACACTGAAGCTTTCTTT
TRBJ1-1 | . | many | TRBV6-2/TRBV6-3 | CASRTDRWEAFF | TGTGCCAGCAGGACCGACAGGTGGGAAGCTTTCTTT
TRBJ1-3 | TRBD1 | many | TRBV4-2 | CASSQRTGGSGNTIYF | TGTGCCAGCAGCCAACGAACAGGGGGGTCTGGAAACACCATATATTTT
TRBJ2-7 | . | many | TRBV12-3/TRBV12-4 | CASSLGVYSSYEQYF | TGTGCCAGCAGTTTGGGCGTCTACAGCTCCTACGAGCAGTACTTC
TRBJ2-1 | . | many | TRBV28 | CAIGSRGYNEQFF | TGTGCCATCGGGTCAAGGGGGTACAATGAGCAGTTCTTC